This passage covers 9 T cell receptor beta chains from one sample sequenced in a study of cytomegalovirus exposure and HLA in healthy donors. Sequenced by immunoSEQ multiplex PCR; TCRdb stores in-frame clones only, minus some. The data contain about 360,000 clones, 75% to 90% of them singletons. Sequencing was carried out using PBMCs. The receptors stem from a woman between 18 and 30 years old in good health and CMV-seronegative.

The rearrangement links TRBV7-6 to TRBJ2-7; 8 bases match TRBD2. Germline V CDR1 and CDR2: SGHVS, FNYEAQ. This CDR3 is 16 amino acids long. J gave up 2 bases and V 0 bases, and 6 bases lay outside the gene matches. In DNA form, the CDR3 reads TGTGCCAGCAGCTTAGCTACTAGCGGACATACCTACGAGCAGTACTTC. It encodes CASSLATSGHTYEQYF.

This chain uses TRBV2 with TRBJ2-5; TRBD2 matches at 8 bases. The CDR3 has 15 residues. CDR1 SNHLY and CDR2 FYNNEI come from the germline V gene. Losses at the gene ends were 3 bases for V and 0 bases for J; bases not matched to a gene: 3. Here the CDR3 DNA reads TGTGCCAGCAGTGAGGGGACTAGGTACCAAGAGACCCAGTACTTC. It specifies CASSEGTRYQETQYF.

V is TRBV5-1 and J is TRBJ2-1; a weak D match, TRBD1 (5 bases). CDR1 is SGHRS and CDR2 is YFSETQ in the germline V gene. The CDR3 sequence is 12 residues long. The V and J ends lost 2 bases and 8 bases respectively, with 8 bases between them. DNA for the CDR3: TGCGCCAGCAGCTTCTCAGGGCATGAGCAGTTCTTC. It is translated as CASSFSGHEQFF.

This chain connects TRBV9 to TRBJ2-1, with 8 bases identical to TRBD1. The germline CDR1 and CDR2 sequences are SGDLS and YYNGEE. V gave up 2 bases and J gave up 3 bases; unmatched junction bases: 7. This CDR3 contains 16 residues. The CDR3 protein is CASSVDGTGHYNEQFF. CDR3 sequence (DNA): TGTGCCAGCAGCGTGGACGGGACAGGTCACTACAATGAGCAGTTCTTC.

This clone has just one count. As DNA, the CDR3 is TGCGCCAGCAGCCAAGAGCCCGGGGTTTTCAGCAATCAGCCCCAGCATTTT. Translating gives CASSQEPGVFSNQPQHF. The chain has TRBV4-1 and TRBJ1-5, with no clear D. The V end lost 0 bases, the J end lost 1 base, and 13 bases lay between the germline ends. Germline V gene sequence: CDR1 MGHRA, CDR2 YSYEKL. This CDR3 is 17 amino acids long.

This clone occurred once. This chain links TRBV12-2 with TRBJ2-5; the table gives TRBD1 as D, unverified against the DNA. TRBV12-2 is a documented pseudogene. The CDR3 covers 13 residues. CDR3: CASRLDSQETQYF. In nucleotides, the CDR3 is TGTGCAAGTCGCTTAGACAGTCAAGAGACCCAGTACTTC.

The genes are TRBV2 and TRBJ1-5; D not resolved. Deletions cut 8 bases from V and 2 bases from J, with 16 bases between. Germline V lookup: CDR1 SNHLY, CDR2 FYNNEI. This CDR3 has 15 residues. CDR3 in amino acids: CASAWGFGGNQPQHF. The CDR3 bases are TGTGCCAGCGCCTGGGGTTTCGGGGGCAATCAGCCCCAGCATTTT.

J is TRBJ2-2 and V is TRBV27, with 11 bases fitting TRBD2. Trimming took 1 base from V and 8 from J; bases not matched to a gene: 18. This CDR3 is 20 amino acids long. Germline CDR1 MNHEY, CDR2 SMNVEV (reference sequence). The CDR3 coding sequence is TGTGCCAGCAGTTTATTGAGTAGCGGGAGGGCCGGTTTTTCGCGTGGGGAGCTGTTTTTT. Amino acid sequence: CASSLLSSGRAGFSRGELFF.

This clone was picked up a small number of times. The J gene is TRBJ2-7, the V gene TRBV2, with 10 bases aligning to TRBD1. J gave up 6 bases and V 5 bases, and 7 bases lay outside the gene matches. The CDR3 loop spans 14 amino acids. Germline values: CDR1 SNHLY, CDR2 FYNNEI. CDR3 DNA sequence: TGTGCCAGCAGTCTCGACAGGGGGCCTCGCGAGCAGTACTTC. Translating gives CASSLDRGPREQYF.